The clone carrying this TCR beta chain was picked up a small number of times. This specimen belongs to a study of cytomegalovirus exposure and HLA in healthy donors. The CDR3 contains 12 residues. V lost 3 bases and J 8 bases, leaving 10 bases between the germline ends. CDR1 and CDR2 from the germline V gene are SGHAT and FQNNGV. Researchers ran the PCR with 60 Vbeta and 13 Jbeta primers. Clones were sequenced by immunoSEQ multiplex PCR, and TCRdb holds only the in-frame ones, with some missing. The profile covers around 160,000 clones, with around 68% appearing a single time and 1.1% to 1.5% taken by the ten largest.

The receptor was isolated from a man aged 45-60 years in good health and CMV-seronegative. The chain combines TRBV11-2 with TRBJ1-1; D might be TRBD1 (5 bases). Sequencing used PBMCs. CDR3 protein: CASSFWGDEAFF. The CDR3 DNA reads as TGTGCCAGCAGCTTCTGGGGGGACGAAGCTTTCTTT.